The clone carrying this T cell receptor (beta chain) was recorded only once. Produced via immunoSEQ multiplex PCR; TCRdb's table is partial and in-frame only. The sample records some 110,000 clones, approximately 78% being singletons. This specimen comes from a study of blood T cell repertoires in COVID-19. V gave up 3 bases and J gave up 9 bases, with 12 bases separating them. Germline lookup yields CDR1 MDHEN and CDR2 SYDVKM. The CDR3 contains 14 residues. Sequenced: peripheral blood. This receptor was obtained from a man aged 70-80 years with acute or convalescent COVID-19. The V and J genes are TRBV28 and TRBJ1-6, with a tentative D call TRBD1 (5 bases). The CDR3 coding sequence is TGTGCCAGCAGTTTTCGGGGGTTGATTTCACCCCTCCACTTT. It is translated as CASSFRGLISPLHF. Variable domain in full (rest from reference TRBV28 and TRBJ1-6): DVKVTQSSRYLVKRTGEKVFLECVQDMDHENMFWYRQDPGLGLRLIYFSYDVKMKEKGDIPEGYSVSREKKERFSLILESASTNQTSMYLCASSFRGLISPLHFGNGTRLTVT.